The 27 T cell receptor beta chains given below trace back to one sample, sequenced in a study of low-dose radiotherapy and immunotherapy resistance in tumors. Primers used for first-strand cDNA, a TRAV- and TRBV-specific set, covered both alpha and beta chains. Amplification of TCRs used a constant-region primer and V-primer adapter for roughly 18 PCR cycles. TCRdb independently ran MiXCR on the reads; one entry per CDR3 protein. The sample lists about 91,000 distinct CDR3 sequences, under 25% occurring once. Time point in this sample: after trial treatment. Treatment indicated: LDRT plus nivolumab, ipilimumab, low-dose cyclophosphamide and aspirin (RACIN trial). Sequences were derived from PBMCs, sampled after low-dose radiotherapy plus immunotherapy. The receptors originated from a female donor with ovarian cancer.

This chain uses TRBV5-4 with TRBJ2-1, with D maybe TRBD2 (5 bases). V was pared by 2 bases and J by 4 bases, with 16 bases between. Per germline, CDR1 SGHNT and CDR2 YYREEE (reference sequence). The CDR3 runs to 16 residues. CDR3 amino acids: CASSFLQRGHYNEQFF. The CDR3, as DNA: TGTGCCAGCAGCTTCCTTCAGAGAGGGCATTACAATGAGCAGTTCTTC.

The V gene is TRBV23-1, the J gene TRBJ1-5, with D possibly being TRBD1 (6 bases). TRBV23-1 qualifies as an ORF whose function is uncertain. The V and J ends lost 2 bases and 0 bases respectively, with 17 bases between them. The CDR3 spans 18 residues. This CDR3 is CASSQGQHKGYSNQPQHF. As DNA, the CDR3 is TGCGCCAGCAGTCAAGGACAGCACAAGGGGTATAGCAATCAGCCCCAGCATTTT.

This clonotype was observed at least ten times. The rearrangement uses TRBV20-1 and TRBJ1-3; D not certain. CDR1 and CDR2 from the germline V gene are DFQATT and SNEGSKA (reference sequence). The germline V and J ends were trimmed by 5 bases and 0 bases, with 8 bases remaining between them. The CDR3 spans 13 residues. CDR3 nucleotides: TGCAGTGCTCTGAGGTTCTCTGGAAACACCATATATTTT. Protein product: CSALRFSGNTIYF.

This clonotype was found many times. The rearrangement links TRBV10-3 to TRBJ2-7, with 11 bases that match TRBD1. Germline assignment: CDR1 ENHRY and CDR2 SYGVKD. The CDR3 loop spans 15 amino acids. Unmatched junction bases numbered 7, after V lost 3 bases and J lost 6 bases. CDR3 residues: CAISEGRTGGSEQYF. As DNA, the CDR3 is TGTGCCATCAGTGAAGGAAGGACAGGGGGCAGCGAGCAGTACTTC.

This clonotype was seen at least ten times. This rearrangement joins TRBV30 to TRBJ2-1; a possible D gene is TRBD2 (5 bases). Germline-derived CDR1 and CDR2 are GTSNPN and SVGIG (reference sequence). The CDR3 has 13 amino acids. The V end was cut by 0 bases, the J end by 8 bases, with 11 bases between. CDR3 sequence reads: CAWSVWSSHEQFF. CDR3 sequence (DNA): TGTGCCTGGAGTGTATGGTCTAGCCATGAGCAGTTCTTC.

This clonotype was counted only a few times. The chain couples TRBV6-6 to TRBJ1-2, with D hard to call. CDR1 and CDR2 from the germline V gene are MNHNY and SVGAGI (reference sequence). The V and J ends lost 7 bases and 1 base respectively, with 7 bases between them. The CDR3 has 12 residues. This chain's CDR3 is CASTGRNYGYTF. The CDR3 DNA sequence: TGTGCCAGCACGGGCCGTAACTATGGCTACACCTTC.

In its sample, this clonotype was seen many times. CDR3 sequence: CASSGTASTEAFF. CDR3 DNA: TGTGCCAGCTCAGGGACGGCGAGTACTGAAGCTTTCTTT. V is TRBV18 and J is TRBJ1-1, with a weak D call TRBD1 (5 bases). The CDR3 spans 13 residues. The V and J ends lost 5 bases and 5 bases respectively, with 12 bases between them. Germline V gives CDR1 KGHSH, CDR2 LQKENI.

This clonotype showed up many times. This chain connects TRBV20-1 to TRBJ2-7; 8 bases are shared with TRBD2. V was pared by 7 bases and J by 2 bases, with 7 bases of the junction left unmatched. The CDR3 is made up of 13 amino acids. The germline V gene encodes CDR1 DFQATT and CDR2 SNEGSKA (reference sequence). The CDR3 reads CSGSGGSTYEQYF. The CDR3 DNA sequence: TGCAGTGGAAGCGGGGGATCAACCTACGAGCAGTACTTC.

The genes are TRBV26 and TRBJ2-5; the listed D gene, TRBD2, was not tested against the DNA. TRBV26 is given as a pseudogene. The CDR3 is made up of 14 amino acids. For the CDR3, the DNA is TGTGCCAGCAGTTCATATAGCGGGGCAGAGACCCAGTACTTC. Translation: CASSSYSGAETQYF.

This clonotype was detected many times. The gene calls are TRBV18 and TRBJ1-1; no definite D call. V was shortened by 4 bases and J by 1 base, with 10 bases between the two germline ends. The CDR3 has 14 residues. The germline CDR1 and CDR2 sequences are KGHSH and LQKENI. CDR3 nucleotide sequence: TGTGCCAGCTCACTGCAGGAAGGGAACACTGAAGCTTTCTTT. It translates to CASSLQEGNTEAFF.

This clonotype was picked up many times. CDR3 in DNA: TGCGCCAGCACCCAGCCGGGACCAACGTACTTC. It is translated as CASTQPGPTYF. V is TRBV5-1 and J is TRBJ2-7; D possibly uses TRBD1 or TRBD2 (5 bases each). The germline gives CDR1 SGHRS, CDR2 YFSETQ. The V and J ends lost 6 bases and 12 bases respectively, with 16 bases between them. The CDR3 sequence is 11 residues long.

In its sample, this clonotype was seen many times. The DNA for the CDR3 is TGTGCCAGTAGTATAACTGGCCGGGCGGGAGGCCCACAAGAGACCCAGTACTTC. Protein product: CASSITGRAGGPQETQYF. The chain recombines TRBV19 with TRBJ2-5, with TRBD2 matching 8 bases. With V trimmed by 2 bases and J by 2 bases, 13 bases remained unmatched. The germline gives CDR1 LNHDA, CDR2 SQIVND (reference sequence). The CDR3 totals 18 residues.

This clonotype was seen many times. J is TRBJ2-3 and V is TRBV5-5, with TRBD1 identical over 11 bases. V lost 3 bases to trimming and J lost 6 bases; unmatched junction nucleotides: 6. The CDR3 runs 15 residues. CDR1 and CDR2 from the germline V gene are SGHKS and YYEKEE (reference sequence). The CDR3: CASSSDRGQGDTQYF. In DNA, the CDR3 is TGTGCCAGCAGCTCGGACAGGGGGCAGGGCGATACGCAGTATTTT.

The table lists this clonotype with many counts. This chain uses TRBV7-9 with TRBJ2-1; TRBD1 matches at 7 bases. J was trimmed by 4 bases and V by 1 base; bases with no gene match: 7. Germline assignment: CDR1 SEHNR and CDR2 FQNEAQ (reference sequence). This CDR3 spans 16 amino acids. CDR3 nucleotides: TGTGCCAGCAGCTTAGTATCGAGACAGGGTTACAATGAGCAGTTCTTC. Its protein product is CASSLVSRQGYNEQFF.

This clonotype was picked up many times. The chain is built from TRBV19 and TRBJ2-7; unclear D gene. In germline, CDR1 is LNHDA, CDR2 SQIVND (reference sequence). The CDR3 loop spans 14 amino acids. V lost 3 bases to trimming and J lost 2 bases, with 11 bases between them. The CDR3 loop reads CASSIIAGAYEQYF. CDR3 in DNA: TGTGCCAGTAGTATTATCGCAGGAGCCTACGAGCAGTACTTC.

This clonotype was seen ten or more times. The chain employs TRBV2 and TRBJ2-1; D not certain. The germline V gene has CDR1 SNHLY and CDR2 FYNNEI. This CDR3 is built from 14 residues. V gave up 2 bases and J gave up 0 bases, with 5 bases separating them. CDR3 nucleotide sequence: TGTGCCAGCAGTGAAAGAAACTCCTACAATGAGCAGTTCTTC. Residues: CASSERNSYNEQFF.

This clonotype has ten or more counts. The chain couples TRBV11-2 to TRBJ2-2; D unclear. Germline lookup yields CDR1 SGHAT and CDR2 FQNNGV. Trimming stripped 5 bases from V and 7 bases from J, with 8 bases between. CDR3 size: 12 residues. This CDR3 reads CASSLSRGELFF. In DNA, the CDR3 is TGTGCCAGCAGCCTTAGCCGCGGGGAGCTGTTTTTT.

This chain joins TRBV7-8 and TRBJ1-5, with 8 bases lining up with TRBD1. V lost 4 bases to trimming and J lost 6 bases; unmatched junction nucleotides: 8. The germline CDR1 and CDR2 sequences are SGHVS and FQNEAQ. The CDR3 loop spans 15 amino acids. The CDR3 here is CASSSGQERTQPQHF. DNA for the CDR3: TGTGCCAGCAGCTCGGGACAGGAAAGGACTCAGCCCCAGCATTTT.

This clonotype was found many times. CDR3 DNA: TGCAGCGTCGCACTAGCGGGGGGCACAGATACGCAGTATTTT. It specifies CSVALAGGTDTQYF. The chain carries TRBV29-1 and TRBJ2-3; 11 nucleotides match TRBD2. The CDR3 spans 14 residues. CDR1 and CDR2 (germline): SQVTM, ANQGSEA. V gave up 6 bases and J gave up 1 base; unmatched junction bases: 3.

The rearrangement uses TRBV20-1 and TRBJ2-2; 12 bases align to TRBD2. Per the germline V gene, CDR1 is DFQATT and CDR2 is SNEGSKA (reference sequence). The CDR3 length is 17 residues. V lost 6 bases and J lost 3; bases outside the gene matches: 11. In DNA form, the CDR3 reads TGCAGTGCACCCGGACTAGCGGGGAAGGGAGACACCGGGGAGCTGTTTTTT. It specifies CSAPGLAGKGDTGELFF.

With respect to this clonotype: A single base is all that separates this from a far larger clone, so a read error is likely. The CDR3 region has the DNA TGCGCCAGCAGCTTGACTAGCGGGCACTCCTACAATGAGCAGTACTTC. This translates into CASSLTSGHSYNEQYF. The chain recombines TRBV5-1 with TRBJ2-5, with TRBD2 matching 9 bases. The CDR3 sequence is 16 residues long. J was trimmed by 11 bases and V by 1 base; bases with no gene match: 15. Germline V gene lookup returns CDR1 SGHRS and CDR2 YFSETQ.

The table lists this clonotype with many counts. The chain carries TRBV18 and TRBJ1-2; D might be TRBD1 (6 bases). Deletions cut 2 bases from V and 8 bases from J, with 12 bases between. CDR3 length equals 13 residues. Germline CDR1 KGHSH, CDR2 LQKENI. CDR3 nucleotide sequence: TGTGCCAGCTCACCATCGCAGGGGAACGGCTACACCTTC. Its translation is CASSPSQGNGYTF.

The chain uses TRBV7-9 and TRBJ2-7; the D gene is possibly TRBD2 (5 bases). This CDR3 has 15 amino acids. The V end lost 5 bases, the J end lost 2 bases, and 16 bases lay between the germline ends. Germline V gives CDR1 SEHNR, CDR2 FQNEAQ (reference sequence). CDR3: CASSRQSGSTYEQYF. The CDR3 coding sequence is TGTGCCAGCAGCCGCCAGTCGGGAAGTACCTACGAGCAGTACTTC.

This clonotype has at least ten counts. V gene TRBV19 combines with J gene TRBJ1-4, with 8 bases aligning to TRBD1. The CDR3 length is 16 residues. With 5 bases clipped from V and 4 bases from J, the junction kept 9 bases outside the gene matches. Germline CDR1 LNHDA, CDR2 SQIVND (reference sequence). CDR3 region: CASSAPYGQGNEKLFF. The CDR3 DNA is TGTGCCAGTAGTGCACCCTACGGACAGGGTAATGAAAAACTGTTTTTT.

This clonotype was observed at least ten times. The chain combines TRBV5-1 with TRBJ1-2, with a possible D match to TRBD1 (6 bases). Germline lookup yields CDR1 SGHRS and CDR2 YFSETQ. Trimming stripped 4 bases from V and 6 bases from J, with 19 bases between. The length of the CDR3 is 15 residues. As DNA, the CDR3 is TGCGCCAGCAGCCTGGTGGGGGGCGAGAGAGATGGCTACACCTTC. It specifies CASSLVGGERDGYTF.

This clonotype was recorded at least ten times. This sequence joins TRBV19 and TRBJ1-2, with D possibly matching TRBD1 (6 bases). There are 13 residues in the CDR3. Trimming left V 6 bases short and J 8 bases short, with 16 bases between. Germline values: CDR1 LNHDA, CDR2 SQIVND (reference sequence). The DNA for the CDR3 is TGTGCCAGTAGGTTACAGGGTTTCGTCGGCTACACCTTC. As protein: CASRLQGFVGYTF.

This clonotype has at least ten counts. The gene calls are TRBV29-1 and TRBJ2-7; D possibly corresponds to TRBD1 (6 bases). V gave up 0 bases and J gave up 2 bases, with 14 bases separating them. Germline V lookup: CDR1 SQVTM, CDR2 ANQGSEA. CDR3 size: 15 residues. The CDR3 DNA is TGCAGCGTTGAAGATTGGATACAGGGACCCTACGAGCAGTACTTC. This gives the protein CSVEDWIQGPYEQYF.